This TCR beta chain was recorded in a study of T cell repertoires in cytomegalovirus infection. About the study: HLA-C-restricted CMV epitopes, recently identified, and well-studied HLA-B-restricted ones were used by the study. Public TCR beta signatures were indicative of both CMV infection and a matching HLA type.

In TCRdb, the reads were re-called with MiXCR into one record per CDR3 protein. The sample lists some 350,000 distinct CDR3 sequences; approximately 35% were seen once. About this clonotype itself: The target antigen is unknown.

Study outcomes and limitations: Clonotype analysis showed dominance of the ex vivo response by HLA-C-restricted CMV-specific TCR beta clonotypes.

This CDR3 has 13 residues. V was trimmed by 6 bases and J by 5 bases, leaving 10 bases between them. Germline values: CDR1 MGHRA, CDR2 YSYEKL. V and J are TRBV4-1 and TRBJ2-2, with no clear D. Source: cultured PBMCs, taken from culture after CMV antigen stimulation. This TCR was sampled from a human donor in good health (CMV status not recorded). Some clones in this sample may be carry-over from other donors' samples. CDR3 sequence (DNA): TGCGCCAGCAGTTCTCGAGGAACCGGGGAGCTGTTTTTT. Its protein product is CASSSRGTGELFF.